Sequencing of this T cell receptor (beta chain) was carried out in a study of T cell responses to AZD1222 COVID-19 vaccine. TCRdb's table, derived via immunoSEQ multiplex PCR, lists solely in-frame clones and lacks some. The sample lists approximately 100,000 clones, 70% to 90% occurring once. Study-wide points: Donors were mostly white British, more females; clonal diversity possibly underestimated. With two AZD1222 doses given, Spike-specific TCR breadth and depth both rose.

With respect to this clone: Its target is unknown.

CDR1 and CDR2 (germline): SEHNR, FQNEAQ (reference sequence). Trimming cost V 4 bases and J 7 bases, with 26 bases left between them. The CDR3 has 18 residues. The source material was peripheral blood, sampled 28 days after the second AZD1222 dose. This chain joins TRBV7-9 and TRBJ2-1; the D gene is possibly TRBD2 (6 bases). This sequence was found in an adult who received the AZD1222 COVID-19 vaccine. This CDR3 reads CASSSSGRAGLRLNEQFF. As DNA, the CDR3 is TGTGCCAGCAGCTCCTCAGGCCGAGCGGGCCTAAGGCTGAATGAGCAGTTCTTC.